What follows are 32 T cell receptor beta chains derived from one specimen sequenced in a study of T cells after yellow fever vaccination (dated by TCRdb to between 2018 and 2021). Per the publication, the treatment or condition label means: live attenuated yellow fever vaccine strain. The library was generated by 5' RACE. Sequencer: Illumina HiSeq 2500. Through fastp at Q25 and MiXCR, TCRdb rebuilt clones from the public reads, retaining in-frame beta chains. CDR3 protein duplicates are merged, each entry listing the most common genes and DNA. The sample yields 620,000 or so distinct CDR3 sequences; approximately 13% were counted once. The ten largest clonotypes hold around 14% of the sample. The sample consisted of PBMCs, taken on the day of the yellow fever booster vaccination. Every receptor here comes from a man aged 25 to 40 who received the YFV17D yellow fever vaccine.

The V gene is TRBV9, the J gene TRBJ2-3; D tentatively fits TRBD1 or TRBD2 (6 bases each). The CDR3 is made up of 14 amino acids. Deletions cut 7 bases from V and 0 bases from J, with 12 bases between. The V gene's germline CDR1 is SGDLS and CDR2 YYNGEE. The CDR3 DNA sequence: TGTGCCAGCGGGGGGCCAACTAGCACAGATACGCAGTATTTT. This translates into CASGGPTSTDTQYF.

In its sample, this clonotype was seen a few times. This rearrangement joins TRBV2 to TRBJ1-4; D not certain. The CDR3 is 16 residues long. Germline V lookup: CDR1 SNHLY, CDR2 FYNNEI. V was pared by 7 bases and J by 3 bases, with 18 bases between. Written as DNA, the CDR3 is TGTGCCAGCACCTCCCCCGACGGGCTGGCTAATGAAAAACTGTTTTTT. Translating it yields CASTSPDGLANEKLFF.

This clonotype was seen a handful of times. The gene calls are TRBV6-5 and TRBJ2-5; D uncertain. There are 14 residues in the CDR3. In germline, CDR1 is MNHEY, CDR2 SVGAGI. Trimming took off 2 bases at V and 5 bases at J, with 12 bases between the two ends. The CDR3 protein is CASSYGARLETQYF. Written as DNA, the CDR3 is TGTGCCAGCAGTTACGGAGCCCGGCTTGAGACCCAGTACTTC.

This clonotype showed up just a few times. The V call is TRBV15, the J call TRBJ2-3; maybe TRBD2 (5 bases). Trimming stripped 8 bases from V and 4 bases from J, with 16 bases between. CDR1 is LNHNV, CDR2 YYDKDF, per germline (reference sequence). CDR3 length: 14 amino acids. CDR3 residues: CATRGLAGSDTQYF. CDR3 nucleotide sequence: TGTGCCACCCGTGGCCTAGCAGGATCAGATACGCAGTATTTT. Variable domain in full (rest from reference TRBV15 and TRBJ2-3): DAMVIQNPRYQVTQFGKPVTLSCSQTLNHNVMYWYQQKSSQAPKLLFHYYDKDFNNEADTPDNFQSRRPNTSFCFLDIRSPGLGDTAMYLCATRGLAGSDTQYFGPGTRLTVL.

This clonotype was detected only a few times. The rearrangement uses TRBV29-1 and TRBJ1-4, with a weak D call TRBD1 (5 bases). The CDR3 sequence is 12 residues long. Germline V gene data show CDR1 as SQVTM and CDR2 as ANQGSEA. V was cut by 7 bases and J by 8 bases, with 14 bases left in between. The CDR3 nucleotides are TGCAGCGCCTTTAGCCGGGACGAAAAACTGTTTTTT. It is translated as CSAFSRDEKLFF. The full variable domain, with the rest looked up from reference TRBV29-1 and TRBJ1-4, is SAVISQKPSRDICQRGTSLTIQCQVDSQVTMMFWYRQQPGQSLTLIATANQGSEATYESGFVIDKFPISRPNLTFSTLTVSNMSPEDSSIYLCSAFSRDEKLFFGSGTQLSVL.

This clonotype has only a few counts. The CDR3, as DNA: TGTGCCAGCAGCCCTCAGCGACAGGGTCACGGGGAGCTGTTTTTT. This sequence encodes CASSPQRQGHGELFF. The genes are TRBV21-1 and TRBJ2-2; the DNA was not compared with TRBD1, the D call given in the table. TRBV21-1 is a pseudogene. The CDR3 is 15 residues long.

This CDR3 reads CASSTKSNQPQHF. As DNA, the CDR3 is TGTGCCAGCAGTACCAAGAGCAATCAGCCCCAGCATTTT. V and J are TRBV27 and TRBJ1-5; D remains unclear. Germline CDR1 is MNHEY and CDR2 is SMNVEV (reference sequence). Trimming removed 5 bases at V and 1 base at J, with 6 bases between. The CDR3 covers 13 residues.

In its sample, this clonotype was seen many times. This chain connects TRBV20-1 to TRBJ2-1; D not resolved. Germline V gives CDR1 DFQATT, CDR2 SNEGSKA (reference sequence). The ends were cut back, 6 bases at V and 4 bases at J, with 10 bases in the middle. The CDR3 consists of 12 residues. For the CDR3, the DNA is TGCAGTGCACTCGAGGTGTACAATGAGCAGTTCTTC. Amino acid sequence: CSALEVYNEQFF.

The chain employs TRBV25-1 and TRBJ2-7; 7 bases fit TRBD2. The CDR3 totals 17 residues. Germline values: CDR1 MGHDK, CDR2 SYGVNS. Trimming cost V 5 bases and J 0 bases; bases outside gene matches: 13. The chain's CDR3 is CASSPRGQRGPSYEQYF. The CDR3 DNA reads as TGTGCCAGCAGTCCTCGCGGGCAGCGGGGTCCCTCCTACGAGCAGTACTTC.

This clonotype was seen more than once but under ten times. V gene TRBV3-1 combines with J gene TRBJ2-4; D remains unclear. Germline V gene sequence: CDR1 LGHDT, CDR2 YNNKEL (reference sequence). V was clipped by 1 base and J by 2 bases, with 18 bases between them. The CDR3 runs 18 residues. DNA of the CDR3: TGTGCCAGCAGCCAAGCGTCGCTGCGGAGTACGACCAAAAACATTCAGTACTTC. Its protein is CASSQASLRSTTKNIQYF.

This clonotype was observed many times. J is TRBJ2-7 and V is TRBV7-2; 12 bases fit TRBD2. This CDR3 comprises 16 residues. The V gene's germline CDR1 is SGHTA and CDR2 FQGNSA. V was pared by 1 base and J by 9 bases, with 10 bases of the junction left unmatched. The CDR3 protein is CASSLDLAGGPGAQYF. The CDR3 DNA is TGTGCCAGCAGCTTAGACCTAGCGGGAGGGCCAGGTGCGCAGTACTTC.

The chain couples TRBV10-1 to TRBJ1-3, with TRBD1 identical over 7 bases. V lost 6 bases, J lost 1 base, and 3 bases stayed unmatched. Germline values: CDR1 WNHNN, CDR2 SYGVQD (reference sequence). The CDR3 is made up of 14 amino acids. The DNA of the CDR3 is TGCGCCAGCAGAGGACAGGTTTCTGGAAACACCATATATTTT. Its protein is CASRGQVSGNTIYF.

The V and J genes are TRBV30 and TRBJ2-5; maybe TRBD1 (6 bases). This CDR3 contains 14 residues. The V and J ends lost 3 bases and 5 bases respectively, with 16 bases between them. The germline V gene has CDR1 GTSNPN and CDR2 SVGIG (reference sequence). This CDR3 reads CAWRLPGASETQYF. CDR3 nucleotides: TGTGCCTGGAGACTCCCAGGGGCGAGCGAGACCCAGTACTTC.

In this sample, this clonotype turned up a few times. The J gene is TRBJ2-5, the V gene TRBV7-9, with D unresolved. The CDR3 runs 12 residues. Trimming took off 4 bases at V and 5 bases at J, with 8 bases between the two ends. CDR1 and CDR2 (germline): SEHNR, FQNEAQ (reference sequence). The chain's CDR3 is CASSSPAETQYF. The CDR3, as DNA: TGTGCCAGCAGCTCCCCTGCGGAGACCCAGTACTTC. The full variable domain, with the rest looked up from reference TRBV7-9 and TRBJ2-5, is DTGVSQNPRHKITKRGQNVTFRCDPISEHNRLYWYRQTLGQGPEFLTYFQNEAQLEKSRLLSDRFSAERPKGSFSTLEIQRTEQGDSAMYLCASSSPAETQYFGPGTRLLVL.

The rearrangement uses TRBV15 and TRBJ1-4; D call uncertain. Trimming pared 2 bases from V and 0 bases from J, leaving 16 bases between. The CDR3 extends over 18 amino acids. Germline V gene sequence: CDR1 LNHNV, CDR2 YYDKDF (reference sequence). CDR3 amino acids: CATSRILLKMTTNEKLFF. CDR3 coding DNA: TGTGCCACCAGCAGAATCCTATTAAAGATGACAACTAATGAAAAACTGTTTTTT. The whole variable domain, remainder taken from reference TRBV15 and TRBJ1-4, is DAMVIQNPRYQVTQFGKPVTLSCSQTLNHNVMYWYQQKSSQAPKLLFHYYDKDFNNEADTPDNFQSRRPNTSFCFLDIRSPGLGDTAMYLCATSRILLKMTTNEKLFFGSGTQLSVL.

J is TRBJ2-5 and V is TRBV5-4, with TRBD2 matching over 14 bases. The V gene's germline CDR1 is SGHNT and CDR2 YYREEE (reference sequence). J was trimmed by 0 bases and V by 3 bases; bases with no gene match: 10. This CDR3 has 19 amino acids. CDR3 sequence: CASSSIIGTSGSDQETQYF. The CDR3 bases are TGTGCCAGCAGCTCAATCATCGGGACTAGCGGGAGTGACCAAGAGACCCAGTACTTC.

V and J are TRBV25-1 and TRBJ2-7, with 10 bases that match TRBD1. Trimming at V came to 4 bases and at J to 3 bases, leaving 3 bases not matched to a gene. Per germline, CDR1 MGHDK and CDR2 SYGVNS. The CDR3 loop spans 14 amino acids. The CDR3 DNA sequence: TGTGCCAGCAGTGGTCGGACAGGGGGCTACGAGCAGTACTTC. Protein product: CASSGRTGGYEQYF.

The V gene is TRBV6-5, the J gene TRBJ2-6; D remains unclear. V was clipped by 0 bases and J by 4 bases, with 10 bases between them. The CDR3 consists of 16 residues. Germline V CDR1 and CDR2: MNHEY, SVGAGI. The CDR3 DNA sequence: TGTGCCAGCAGTTACTCTTACGAAGTCGGGGCCAACGTCCTGACTTTC. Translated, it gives CASSYSYEVGANVLTF.

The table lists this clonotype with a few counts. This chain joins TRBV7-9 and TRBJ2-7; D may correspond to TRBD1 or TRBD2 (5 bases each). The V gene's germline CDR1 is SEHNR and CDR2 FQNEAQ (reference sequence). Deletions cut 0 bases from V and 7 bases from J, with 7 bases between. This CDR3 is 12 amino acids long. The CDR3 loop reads CASSLAGEEQYF. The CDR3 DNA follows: TGTGCCAGCAGCTTAGCGGGGGAGGAGCAGTACTTC.

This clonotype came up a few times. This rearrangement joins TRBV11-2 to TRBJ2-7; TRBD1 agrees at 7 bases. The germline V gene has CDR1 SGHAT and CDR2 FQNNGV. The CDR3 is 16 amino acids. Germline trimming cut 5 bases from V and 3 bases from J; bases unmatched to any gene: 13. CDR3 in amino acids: CASSRIQMTGIYEQYF. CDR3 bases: TGTGCCAGCAGCCGAATACAAATGACAGGGATCTACGAGCAGTACTTC.

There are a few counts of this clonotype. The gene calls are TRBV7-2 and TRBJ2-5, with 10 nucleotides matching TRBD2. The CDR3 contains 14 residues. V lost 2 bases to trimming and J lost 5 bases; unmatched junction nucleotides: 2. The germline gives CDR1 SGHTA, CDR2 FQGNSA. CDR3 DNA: TGTGCCAGCAGCTTAACTAGCGGGATGGAGACCCAGTACTTC. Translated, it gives CASSLTSGMETQYF. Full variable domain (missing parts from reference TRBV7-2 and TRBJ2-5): GAGVSQSPSNKVTEKGKDVELRCDPISGHTALYWYRQSLGQGLEFLIYFQGNSAPDKSGLPSDRFSAERTGGSVSTLTIQRTQQEDSAVYLCASSLTSGMETQYFGPGTRLLVL.

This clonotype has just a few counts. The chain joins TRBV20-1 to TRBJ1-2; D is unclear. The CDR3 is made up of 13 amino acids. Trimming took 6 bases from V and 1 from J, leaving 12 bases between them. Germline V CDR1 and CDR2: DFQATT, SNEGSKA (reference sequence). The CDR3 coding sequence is TGCAGTGCCGCGGACGGAAATAACTATGGCTACACCTTC. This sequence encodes CSAADGNNYGYTF.

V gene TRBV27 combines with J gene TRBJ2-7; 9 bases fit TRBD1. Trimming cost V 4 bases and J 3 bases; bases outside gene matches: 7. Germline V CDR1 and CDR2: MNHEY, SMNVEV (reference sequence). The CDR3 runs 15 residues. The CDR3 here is CASSSWDREIYEQYF. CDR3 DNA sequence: TGTGCCAGCAGTTCCTGGGACAGGGAGATCTACGAGCAGTACTTC.

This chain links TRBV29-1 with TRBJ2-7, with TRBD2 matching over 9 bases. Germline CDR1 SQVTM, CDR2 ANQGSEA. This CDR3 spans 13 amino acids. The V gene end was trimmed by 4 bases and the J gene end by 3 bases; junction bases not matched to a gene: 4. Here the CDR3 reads CSVGVSGSYEQYF. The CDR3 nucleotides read TGCAGCGTTGGGGTTAGCGGGAGCTACGAGCAGTACTTC.

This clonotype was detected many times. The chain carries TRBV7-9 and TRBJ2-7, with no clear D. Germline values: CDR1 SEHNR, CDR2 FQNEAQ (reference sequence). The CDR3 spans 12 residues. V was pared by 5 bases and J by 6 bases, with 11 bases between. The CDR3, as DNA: TGTGCCAGCAGCCATTCCGGTATCGAGCAGTACTTC. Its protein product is CASSHSGIEQYF.

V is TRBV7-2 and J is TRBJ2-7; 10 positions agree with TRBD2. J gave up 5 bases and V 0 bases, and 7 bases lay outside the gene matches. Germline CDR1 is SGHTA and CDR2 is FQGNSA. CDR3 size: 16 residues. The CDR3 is CASSLAAAGGPHEQYF. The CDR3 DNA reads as TGTGCCAGCAGCTTAGCTGCAGCGGGAGGGCCCCACGAGCAGTACTTC.

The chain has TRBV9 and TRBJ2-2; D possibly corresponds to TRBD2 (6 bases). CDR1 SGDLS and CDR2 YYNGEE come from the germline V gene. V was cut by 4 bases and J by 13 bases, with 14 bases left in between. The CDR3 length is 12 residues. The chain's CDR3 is CASSLGTEGLFF. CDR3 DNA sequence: TGTGCCAGCAGCCTGGGGACTGAGGGGCTGTTTTTT.

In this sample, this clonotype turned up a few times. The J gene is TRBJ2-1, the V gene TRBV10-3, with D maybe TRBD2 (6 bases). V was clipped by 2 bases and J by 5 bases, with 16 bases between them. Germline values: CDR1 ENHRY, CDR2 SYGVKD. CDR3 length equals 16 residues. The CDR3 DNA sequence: TGTGCCATCAGTGAGATAAACCGCGGGGTGAACAATGAGCAGTTCTTC. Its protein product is CAISEINRGVNNEQFF.

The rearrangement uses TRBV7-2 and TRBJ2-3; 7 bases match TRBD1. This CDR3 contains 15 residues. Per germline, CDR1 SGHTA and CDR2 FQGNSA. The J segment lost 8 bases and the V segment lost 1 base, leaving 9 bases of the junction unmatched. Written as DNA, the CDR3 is TGTGCCAGCAGCTTAGAGGGCCACGCAGGGGGTACGCAGTATTTT. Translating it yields CASSLEGHAGGTQYF.

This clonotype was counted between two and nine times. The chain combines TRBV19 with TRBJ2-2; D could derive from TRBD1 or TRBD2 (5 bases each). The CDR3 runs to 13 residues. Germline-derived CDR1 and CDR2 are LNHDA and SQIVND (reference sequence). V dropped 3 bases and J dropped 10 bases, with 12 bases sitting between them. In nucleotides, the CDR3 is TGTGCCAGTAGTATGGCCGGGACGATGGAGCTGTTTTTT. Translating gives CASSMAGTMELFF.

CDR3 protein: CASRRRAGGNQPQHF. The CDR3 DNA reads TGTGCCAGCAGACGACGGGCTGGCGGCAATCAGCCCCAGCATTTT. V usage is TRBV7-2 and J usage is TRBJ1-5; D not resolved. The germline V and J ends were trimmed by 6 bases and 2 bases, with 14 bases remaining between them. The CDR3 consists of 15 residues. Germline CDR1 and CDR2: SGHTA and FQGNSA.

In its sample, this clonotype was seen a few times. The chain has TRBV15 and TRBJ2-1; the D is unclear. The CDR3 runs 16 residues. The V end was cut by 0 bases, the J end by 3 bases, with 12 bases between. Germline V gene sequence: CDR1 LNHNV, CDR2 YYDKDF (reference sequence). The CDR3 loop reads CATSRDPNPFYNEQFF. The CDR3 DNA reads TGTGCCACCAGCAGAGATCCGAACCCCTTCTACAATGAGCAGTTCTTC.